The subject of this entry is one TCR beta chain. The sample originates from a study of blood T cell repertoires in COVID-19. CDR1 is SGHVS, CDR2 FNYEAQ, per germline. This CDR3 has 16 residues. Between the trimmed V and J ends, which lost 7 bases and 0 bases, there was a span of 17 bases. Libraries were prepared by immunoSEQ multiplex PCR; TCRdb keeps only in-frame clonotypes and omits some of them. The top ten hold around 6% of the sample, which has about 66,000 clones, approximately 90% seen once. This clonotype originated in a woman aged 70 to 79 with acute or convalescent COVID-19. The V call is TRBV7-6, the J call TRBJ2-3; no clear D gene. The sample comprised peripheral blood. The CDR3 loop is CASTFSAQPSTDTQYF. In nucleotides, the CDR3 is TGTGCCAGCACCTTTTCGGCACAGCCTAGCACAGATACGCAGTATTTT.